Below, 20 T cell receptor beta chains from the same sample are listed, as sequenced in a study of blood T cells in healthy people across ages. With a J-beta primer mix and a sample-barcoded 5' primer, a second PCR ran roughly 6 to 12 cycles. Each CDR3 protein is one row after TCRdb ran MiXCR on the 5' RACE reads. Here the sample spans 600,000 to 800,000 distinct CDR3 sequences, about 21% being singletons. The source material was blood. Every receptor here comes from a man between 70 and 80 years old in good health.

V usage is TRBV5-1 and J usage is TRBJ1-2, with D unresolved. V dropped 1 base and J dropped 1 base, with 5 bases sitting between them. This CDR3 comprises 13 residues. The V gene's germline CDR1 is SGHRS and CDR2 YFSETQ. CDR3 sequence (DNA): TGCGCCAGCAGCTTGCGCAATAACTATGGCTACACCTTC. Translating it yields CASSLRNNYGYTF.

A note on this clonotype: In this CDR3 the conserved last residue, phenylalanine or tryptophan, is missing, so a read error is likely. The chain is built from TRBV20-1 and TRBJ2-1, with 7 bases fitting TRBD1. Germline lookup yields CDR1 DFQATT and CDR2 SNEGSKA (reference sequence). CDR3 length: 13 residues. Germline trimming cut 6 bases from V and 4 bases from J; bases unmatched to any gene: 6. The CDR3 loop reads CSARDSEYNEQFL. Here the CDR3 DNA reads TGCAGTGCCCGGGACAGTGAGTACAATGAGCAGTTCCTC.

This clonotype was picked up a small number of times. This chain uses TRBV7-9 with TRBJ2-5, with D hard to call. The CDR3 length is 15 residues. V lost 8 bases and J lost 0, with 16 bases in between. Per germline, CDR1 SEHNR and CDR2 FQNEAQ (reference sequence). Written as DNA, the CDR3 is TGTGCCAGCTCCACTATTGGCGAGGACCAAGAGACCCAGTACTTC. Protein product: CASSTIGEDQETQYF.

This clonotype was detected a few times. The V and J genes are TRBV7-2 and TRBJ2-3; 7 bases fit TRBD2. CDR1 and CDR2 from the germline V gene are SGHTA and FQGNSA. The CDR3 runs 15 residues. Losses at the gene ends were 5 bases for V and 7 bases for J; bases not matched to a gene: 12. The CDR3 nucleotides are TGTGCCAGCAGCCCCCCGGGAGGCAGGGAAAATACGCAGTATTTT. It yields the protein CASSPPGGRENTQYF.

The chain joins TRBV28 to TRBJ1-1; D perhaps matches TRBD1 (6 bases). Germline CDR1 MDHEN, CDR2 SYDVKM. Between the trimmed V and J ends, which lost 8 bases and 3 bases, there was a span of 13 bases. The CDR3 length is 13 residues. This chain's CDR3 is CASGPDRYTEAFF. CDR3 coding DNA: TGTGCCAGCGGCCCGGACAGATACACTGAAGCTTTCTTT.

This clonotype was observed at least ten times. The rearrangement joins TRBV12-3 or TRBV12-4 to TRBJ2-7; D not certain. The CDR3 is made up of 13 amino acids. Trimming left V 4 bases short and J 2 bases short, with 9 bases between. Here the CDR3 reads CASSSTTTYEQYF. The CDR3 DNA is TGTGCCAGCAGTTCCACGACAACCTACGAGCAGTACTTC.

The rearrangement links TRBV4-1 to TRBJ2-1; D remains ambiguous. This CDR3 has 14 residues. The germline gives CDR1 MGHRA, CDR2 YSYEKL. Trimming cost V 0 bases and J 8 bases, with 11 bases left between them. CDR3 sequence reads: CASSQDRYYDEQFF. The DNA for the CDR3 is TGCGCCAGCAGCCAAGATCGGTATTACGATGAGCAGTTCTTC.

The CDR3 loop is CSAGGKADIYEQYF. The CDR3 region has the DNA TGCAGTGCGGGGGGGAAAGCGGATATATACGAGCAGTACTTC. V is TRBV20-1 and J is TRBJ2-7, with 7 bases identical to TRBD2. Germline trimming cut 6 bases from V and 4 bases from J; bases unmatched to any gene: 12. Germline CDR1 is DFQATT and CDR2 is SNEGSKA (reference sequence). This CDR3 is built from 14 residues.

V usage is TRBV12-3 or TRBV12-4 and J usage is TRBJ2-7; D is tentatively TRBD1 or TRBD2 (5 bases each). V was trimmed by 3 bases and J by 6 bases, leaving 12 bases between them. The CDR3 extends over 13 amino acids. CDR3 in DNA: TGTGCCAGCAGTTTCGGGACCGGAGCCGAGCAGTACTTC. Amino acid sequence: CASSFGTGAEQYF.

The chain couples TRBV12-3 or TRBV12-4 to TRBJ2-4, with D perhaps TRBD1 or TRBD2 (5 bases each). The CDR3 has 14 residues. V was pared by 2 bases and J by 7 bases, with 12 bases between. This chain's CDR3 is CASSLSGPRNIQYF. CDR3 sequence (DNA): TGTGCCAGCAGTTTATCGGGACCTAGGAACATTCAGTACTTC.

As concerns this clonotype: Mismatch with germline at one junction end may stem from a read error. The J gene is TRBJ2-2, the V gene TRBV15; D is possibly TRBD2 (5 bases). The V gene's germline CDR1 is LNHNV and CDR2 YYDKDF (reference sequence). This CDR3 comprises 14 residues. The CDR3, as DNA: TGTGCCACCAGCAGAGAATCGATCACCGGGGAGCTGCTTTTT. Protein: CATSRESITGELLF.

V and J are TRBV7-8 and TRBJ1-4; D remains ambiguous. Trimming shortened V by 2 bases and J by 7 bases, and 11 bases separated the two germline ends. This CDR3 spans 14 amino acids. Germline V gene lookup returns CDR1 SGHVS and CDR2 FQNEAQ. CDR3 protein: CASSLPGWGEKLFF. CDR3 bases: TGTGCCAGCAGCTTACCGGGTTGGGGTGAAAAACTGTTTTTT.

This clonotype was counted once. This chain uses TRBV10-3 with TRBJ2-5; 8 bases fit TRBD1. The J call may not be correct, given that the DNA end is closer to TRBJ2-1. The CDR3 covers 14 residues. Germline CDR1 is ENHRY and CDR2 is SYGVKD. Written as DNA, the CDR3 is TGTGCCATCAGTGGTCAGGGGGCGTACAATGAGCAGTTCTTC. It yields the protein CAISGQGAYNEQFF.

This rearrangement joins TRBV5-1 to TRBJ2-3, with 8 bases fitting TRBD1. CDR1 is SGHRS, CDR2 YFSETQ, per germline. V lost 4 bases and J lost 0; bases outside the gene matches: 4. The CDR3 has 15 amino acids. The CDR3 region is CASSRDRLSTDTQYF. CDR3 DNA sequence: TGCGCCAGCAGCAGGGACAGGCTAAGCACAGATACGCAGTATTTT.

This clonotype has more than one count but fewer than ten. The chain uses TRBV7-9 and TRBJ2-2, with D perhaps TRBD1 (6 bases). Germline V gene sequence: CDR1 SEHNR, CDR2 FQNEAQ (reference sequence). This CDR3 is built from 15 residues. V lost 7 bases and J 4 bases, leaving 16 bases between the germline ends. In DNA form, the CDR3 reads TGTGCCAGCAACCCTTTGGACAGACCCACCGGGGAGCTGTTTTTT. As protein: CASNPLDRPTGELFF.

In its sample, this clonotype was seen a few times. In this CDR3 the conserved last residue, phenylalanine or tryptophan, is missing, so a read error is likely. The CDR3 DNA sequence: TGTGCCACACATGGCGGAGGCCTGAACACTGAAGCTTTCCTT. Translated, it gives CATHGGGLNTEAFL. The chain uses TRBV12-3 or TRBV12-4 and TRBJ1-1; D ambiguous. The CDR3 spans 14 residues. Trimming stripped 10 bases from V and 0 bases from J, with 15 bases between.

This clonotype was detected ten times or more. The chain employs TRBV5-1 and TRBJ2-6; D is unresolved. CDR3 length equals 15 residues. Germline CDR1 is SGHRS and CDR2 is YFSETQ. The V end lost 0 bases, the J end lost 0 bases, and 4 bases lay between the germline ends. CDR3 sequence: CASSLEASGANVLTF. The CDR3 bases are TGCGCCAGCAGCTTGGAGGCCTCTGGGGCCAACGTCCTGACTTTC.

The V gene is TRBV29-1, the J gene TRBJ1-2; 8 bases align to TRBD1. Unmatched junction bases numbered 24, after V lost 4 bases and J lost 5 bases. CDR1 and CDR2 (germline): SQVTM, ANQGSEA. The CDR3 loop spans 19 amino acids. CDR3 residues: CSVVSRPDRERIGHYGYTF. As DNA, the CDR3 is TGCAGCGTTGTGAGTCGGCCGGACAGGGAAAGGATTGGGCATTATGGCTACACCTTC.

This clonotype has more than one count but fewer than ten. The CDR3 sequence: CSARDQGGRGQETQYF. The CDR3 coding sequence is TGCAGTGCTAGAGATCAGGGCGGGAGGGGCCAAGAGACCCAGTACTTC. This chain connects TRBV20-1 to TRBJ2-5; 9 nucleotides match TRBD2. Germline V gene lookup returns CDR1 DFQATT and CDR2 SNEGSKA (reference sequence). The V segment lost 0 bases and the J segment 1 base; nucleotides outside the gene matches: 6. The CDR3 sequence is 16 residues long.

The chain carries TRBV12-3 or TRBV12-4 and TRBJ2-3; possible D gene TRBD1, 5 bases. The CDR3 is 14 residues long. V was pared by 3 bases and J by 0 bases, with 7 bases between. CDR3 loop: CASSFPGSTDTQYF. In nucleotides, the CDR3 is TGTGCCAGCAGTTTTCCAGGGAGCACAGATACGCAGTATTTT.